The subject of this entry is one T cell receptor (beta chain). Antigen: not known. Every TCR beta cDNA library bore unique molecular identifiers. A population of about 0.95 to 10 million T cells gave rise to approximately 530,000 cDNA molecules. One entry per CDR3 protein, called by TCRdb with MiXCR from the PCR reads. The sample gives 820,000 or so distinct CDR3 sequences, approximately 50% of which show up once; 4.6% is in the top ten. This sample is drawn from a study of post-analysis software for immune sequencing data. About the research overall: Included courses were relapsing-remitting and secondary progressive multiple sclerosis; progressive-relapsing multiple sclerosis was also included. General study findings and limits: When compared against controls, multiple sclerosis patients showed significantly lower normalized Chao1 diversity. The F measure placed samples prepared in the same batch into strongly shared clusters. Roughly five TRBV segments appeared more often in patients than in controls, and TRBV5-6, TRBV5-1 and TRBV20-1 were among these.

Germline loops: CDR1 DFQATT, CDR2 SNEGSKA (reference sequence). The CDR3 has 14 residues. Between the trimmed V and J ends, which lost 3 bases and 0 bases, there was a span of 12 bases. Sequencing used blood. This chain uses TRBV20-1 with TRBJ2-7; a possible D gene is TRBD2 (6 bases). This clonotype originated in a girl aged 5-17 years with multiple sclerosis. CDR3 DNA sequence: TGCAGTGCTAGGGAGCGGGCCTCCTCCTACGAGCAGTACTTC. It translates to CSARERASSYEQYF.